The 28 T cell receptor beta chains listed next were all sequenced from one sample in a study of T cells after yellow fever vaccination. Each CDR3 protein gets one entry after TCRdb re-called the 5' RACE reads with MiXCR. Found here are roughly 150,000 distinct CDR3 sequences, almost 7% of them singletons; the top ten hold 2.5% to 3%. Sequencing was performed on CD4+ T cells sorted from PBMCs, taken 5 days after the first yellow fever vaccination. The origin of the receptors is a man aged 18 to 29 who received the YFV17D yellow fever vaccine.

This clonotype appeared many times. This chain connects TRBV28 to TRBJ1-1; TRBD1 is a possible D gene (5 bases). CDR3 size: 15 residues. Trimming stripped 5 bases from V and 4 bases from J, with 17 bases between. Germline-derived CDR1 and CDR2 are MDHEN and SYDVKM. This CDR3 is CASSPVEFRGTEAFF. CDR3 in DNA: TGTGCCAGCAGTCCCGTCGAATTTAGGGGCACTGAAGCTTTCTTT.

This clonotype has at least ten counts. The chain couples TRBV4-3 to TRBJ2-2; no reliable D call. The CDR3 extends over 14 amino acids. Germline-derived CDR1 and CDR2 are LGHNA and YSLEER. The V end was cut by 1 base, the J end by 0 bases, with 3 bases between. The CDR3 sequence: CASSQGPNTGELFF. In nucleotides, the CDR3 is TGCGCCAGCAGCCAAGGTCCGAACACCGGGGAGCTGTTTTTT.

This clonotype was seen at least ten times. This chain connects TRBV20-1 to TRBJ2-6; no reliable D call. Germline-derived CDR1 and CDR2 are DFQATT and SNEGSKA (reference sequence). The CDR3 is 15 residues long. Trimming left V 6 bases short and J 0 bases short, with 12 bases between. CDR3 amino acids: CSATDRRSGANVLTF. The CDR3 nucleotides read TGCAGTGCAACGGACCGCCGCTCTGGGGCCAACGTCCTGACTTTC.

This clonotype was seen repeatedly, ten times or more. CDR3 sequence: CASEVRGTNYGYTF. CDR3 bases: TGTGCCAGTGAAGTTAGGGGGACTAACTATGGCTACACCTTC. The J gene is TRBJ1-2, the V gene TRBV28; a possible D gene is TRBD1 (6 bases). This CDR3 has 14 residues. Deletions cut 9 bases from V and 0 bases from J, with 14 bases between. Germline V gives CDR1 MDHEN, CDR2 SYDVKM.

There are many counts of this clonotype. The chain carries TRBV29-1 and TRBJ2-5; D might be TRBD1 (5 bases). Trimming took off 1 base at V and 6 bases at J, with 12 bases between the two ends. The CDR3 runs to 13 residues. CDR1 is SQVTM, CDR2 ANQGSEA, per germline. The CDR3 protein is CSVEVMGQKTQYF. The CDR3 DNA reads as TGCAGCGTTGAAGTTATGGGGCAGAAGACCCAGTACTTC.

This clonotype showed up many times. The chain is built from TRBV7-2 and TRBJ2-5; D unclear. In germline, CDR1 is SGHTA, CDR2 FQGNSA. The V end lost 5 bases, the J end lost 5 bases, and 6 bases lay between the germline ends. The CDR3 length is 11 residues. The CDR3 DNA reads as TGTGCCAGCAGCCCCTGGGAGACCCAGTACTTC. This sequence encodes CASSPWETQYF.

This clonotype has a count of ten or more. The CDR3: CATSRFENGGSYGYTF. CDR3 coding DNA: TGTGCCACCAGCAGATTCGAGAACGGGGGCAGCTATGGCTACACCTTC. The chain has TRBV15 and TRBJ1-2; D might be TRBD1 (6 bases). Between the trimmed V and J ends, which lost 2 bases and 4 bases, there was a span of 17 bases. The CDR3 totals 16 residues. CDR1 is LNHNV, CDR2 YYDKDF, per germline (reference sequence).

V and J are TRBV7-3 and TRBJ2-7, with D possibly being TRBD1 or TRBD2 (5 bases each). Per the germline V gene, CDR1 is SGHTA and CDR2 is FQGTGA. The CDR3 has 16 residues. Trimming took 5 bases from V and 6 from J, leaving 23 bases between them. Here the CDR3 reads CASSPGWGSGEGEQYF. The CDR3 DNA reads as TGTGCCAGCAGCCCCGGTTGGGGGTCCGGGGAAGGCGAGCAGTACTTC.

The chain is built from TRBV20-1 and TRBJ1-5, with D tentatively TRBD1 (5 bases). The V and J ends lost 2 bases and 4 bases respectively, with 15 bases between them. The CDR3 covers 15 residues. CDR1 and CDR2 from the germline V gene are DFQATT and SNEGSKA (reference sequence). The CDR3 protein is CSARRGTRLNQPQHF. The CDR3 bases are TGCAGTGCTAGACGGGGGACGCGGCTGAATCAGCCCCAGCATTTT.

Worth noting for this clonotype: This may come from a read error, since a much larger clone is one base off. V and J are TRBV10-1 and TRBJ1-1; tentatively, D is TRBD1 (6 bases). Germline CDR1 reads WNHNN; CDR2 reads SYGVQD (reference sequence). Trimming took 3 bases from V and 6 from J, leaving 11 bases between them. The CDR3 has 13 amino acids. CDR3 DNA: TGCGCCAGCAGTGATGGGGGCTATTCTGAAGCTTTCTTT. It yields the protein CASSDGGYSEAFF.

This clonotype was observed many times. The chain employs TRBV5-1 and TRBJ1-5, with TRBD1 identical over 7 bases. The CDR3 has 14 amino acids. Germline-derived CDR1 and CDR2 are SGHRS and YFSETQ. The junction had 5 bases not matched to a gene; V was cut back by 4 bases and J by 4 bases. The CDR3 coding sequence is TGCGCCAGCAGCCCAATGGGACAGAATCAGCCCCAGCATTTT. It yields the protein CASSPMGQNQPQHF.

Regarding this clonotype: It may be a read error: a sequence one base away is much more abundant. This rearrangement joins TRBV19 to TRBJ2-1; D unclear. This CDR3 is 12 amino acids long. In germline, CDR1 is LNHDA, CDR2 SQIVND (reference sequence). V was cut by 1 base and J by 7 bases, with 5 bases left in between. Written as DNA, the CDR3 is TGTGCCAGTAGTATAGGTTGTAATGAGCAGTTCTTC. As protein: CASSIGCNEQFF.

Many counts were recorded for this clonotype. V usage is TRBV18 and J usage is TRBJ2-7; weak D call: TRBD1 (5 bases). The ends were cut back, 0 bases at V and 5 bases at J, with 11 bases in the middle. From germline, CDR1 is KGHSH and CDR2 LQKENI. CDR3 length: 14 residues. In DNA form, the CDR3 reads TGTGCCAGCTCACCACCAGGGGATCGCAACGAGCAGTACGTC. It codes for CASSPPGDRNEQYV.

J is TRBJ1-2 and V is TRBV5-1; no clear D. Trimming left V 0 bases short and J 0 bases short, with 9 bases between. The germline CDR1 and CDR2 sequences are SGHRS and YFSETQ. This CDR3 has 15 amino acids. The CDR3 sequence: CASSLGRGANYGYTF. The DNA of the CDR3 is TGCGCCAGCAGCTTGGGGCGGGGAGCTAACTATGGCTACACCTTC.

The chain links TRBV19 to TRBJ2-1; 9 bases align to TRBD2. Per germline, CDR1 LNHDA and CDR2 SQIVND (reference sequence). This CDR3 spans 15 amino acids. V lost 2 bases to trimming and J lost 5 bases; unmatched junction nucleotides: 4. CDR3 sequence reads: CASSILAGLNNEQFF. In nucleotides, the CDR3 is TGTGCCAGTAGTATACTAGCGGGGCTTAACAATGAGCAGTTCTTC.

In its sample, this clonotype was seen many times. The chain carries TRBV5-1 and TRBJ2-7; D is uncertain. The V gene lost 2 bases and the J gene lost 3 bases, with 12 bases spanning the gap. From germline, CDR1 is SGHRS and CDR2 YFSETQ. This CDR3 spans 14 amino acids. The CDR3 here is CASSFNAADYEQYF. CDR3 nucleotide sequence: TGCGCCAGCAGCTTTAATGCGGCCGACTACGAGCAGTACTTC.

Many counts were recorded for this clonotype. V is TRBV18 and J is TRBJ2-3; 8 nucleotides match TRBD2. Germline V gene data show CDR1 as KGHSH and CDR2 as LQKENI. CDR3 length equals 14 residues. Unmatched junction bases numbered 3, after V lost 2 bases and J lost 5 bases. In DNA, the CDR3 is TGTGCCAGCTCACCAGGACGGGGGGGAGATACGCAGTATTTT. It specifies CASSPGRGGDTQYF. Looking up the rest from reference TRBV18 and TRBJ2-3 gives the full variable domain: NAGVMQNPRHLVRRRGQEARLRCSPMKGHSHVYWYRQLPEEGLKFMVYLQKENIIDESGMPKERFSAEFPKEGPSILRIQQVVRGDSAAYFCASSPGRGGDTQYFGPGTRLTVL.

Many counts were recorded for this clonotype. The rearrangement links TRBV5-6 to TRBJ2-3; 10 nucleotides align to TRBD2. Germline V CDR1 and CDR2: SGHDT, YYEEEE. Trimming at V came to 2 bases and at J to 5 bases, leaving 11 bases not matched to a gene. The CDR3 has 17 amino acids. The CDR3 region is CASSFLSGGPLGDTQYF. Here the CDR3 DNA reads TGTGCCAGCAGCTTCCTTAGCGGGGGGCCTCTAGGAGATACGCAGTATTTT.

This clonotype has a count of ten or more. The rearrangement links TRBV5-1 to TRBJ2-5; possibly TRBD2 for D (6 bases). Germline CDR1 SGHRS, CDR2 YFSETQ. Trimming took 4 bases from V and 4 from J, leaving 11 bases between them. This CDR3 contains 13 residues. Here the CDR3 DNA reads TGCGCCAGCAGCAGGGAGGAGGGAGAGACCCAGTACTTC. Protein product: CASSREEGETQYF.

This clonotype has at least ten counts. The chain recombines TRBV7-9 with TRBJ2-7, with D possibly matching TRBD2 (6 bases). This CDR3 has 14 amino acids. Trimming cost V 5 bases and J 2 bases, with 13 bases left between them. Per the germline V gene, CDR1 is SEHNR and CDR2 is FQNEAQ (reference sequence). CDR3 protein: CASSLREGAYEQYF. Written as DNA, the CDR3 is TGTGCCAGCAGCCTGCGGGAAGGGGCCTACGAGCAGTACTTC.

This clonotype was counted a few times. The chain is built from TRBV20-1 and TRBJ2-5; TRBD2 matches 9 bases. The CDR3 consists of 13 residues. The germline CDR1 and CDR2 sequences are DFQATT and SNEGSKA (reference sequence). After removal of 8 bases from V and 4 bases from J, the junction contained 8 bases not matched to a gene. CDR3 sequence: CSTRRGGRETQYF. Written as DNA, the CDR3 is TGCAGTACCAGGCGGGGGGGCAGAGAGACCCAGTACTTC.

This clonotype was detected a few times. This chain links TRBV7-9 with TRBJ2-3, with D possibly called TRBD1 or TRBD2 (5 bases each). Trimming pared 5 bases from V and 2 bases from J, leaving 11 bases between. This CDR3 has 14 residues. The germline V gene has CDR1 SEHNR and CDR2 FQNEAQ (reference sequence). CDR3 in DNA: TGTGCCAGCAGCCCGGGACGGACCACAGATACGCAGTATTTT. This codes for CASSPGRTTDTQYF. The full variable domain, rest sourced from reference TRBV7-9 and TRBJ2-3, is DTGVSQNPRHKITKRGQNVTFRCDPISEHNRLYWYRQTLGQGPEFLTYFQNEAQLEKSRLLSDRFSAERPKGSFSTLEIQRTEQGDSAMYLCASSPGRTTDTQYFGPGTRLTVL.

This clonotype was observed at least ten times. This chain joins TRBV6-5 and TRBJ2-2; D possibly corresponds to TRBD2 (6 bases). The V gene lost 6 bases and the J gene lost 0 bases, with 8 bases spanning the gap. CDR3 length: 14 residues. Per germline, CDR1 MNHEY and CDR2 SVGAGI. CDR3 DNA: TGTGCCAGCAGGGGACTCGCGAACACCGGGGAGCTGTTTTTT. This sequence encodes CASRGLANTGELFF.

This clonotype was recorded many times. The chain is built from TRBV29-1 and TRBJ2-1, with D hard to call. V was cut by 3 bases and J by 6 bases, with 12 bases left in between. Germline CDR1 and CDR2: SQVTM and ANQGSEA. The CDR3 spans 13 residues. The CDR3 is CSVEQVRTNEQFF. As DNA, the CDR3 is TGCAGCGTTGAGCAGGTGAGGACCAATGAGCAGTTCTTC.

The rearrangement links TRBV7-2 to TRBJ2-3, with D tentatively TRBD1 or TRBD2 (5 bases each). Deletions cut 8 bases from V and 5 bases from J, with 20 bases between. The CDR3 sequence is 15 residues long. Germline lookup yields CDR1 SGHTA and CDR2 FQGNSA. The DNA of the CDR3 is TGTGCCAGCTGCCGGGACGCACAGCCGGGAGATACGCAGTATTTT. It specifies CASCRDAQPGDTQYF.

A few counts support this clonotype. This chain joins TRBV29-1 and TRBJ1-1; D is uncertain. Germline V gene lookup returns CDR1 SQVTM and CDR2 ANQGSEA. There are 13 residues in the CDR3. V was cut by 5 bases and J by 0 bases, with 10 bases left in between. For the CDR3, the DNA is TGCAGCGTTCTGGCGGACCTGAACACTGAAGCTTTCTTT. Translated, it gives CSVLADLNTEAFF. Based on the CDR3 plus reference TRBV29-1 and TRBJ1-1, the full variable domain is SAVISQKPSRDICQRGTSLTIQCQVDSQVTMMFWYRQQPGQSLTLIATANQGSEATYESGFVIDKFPISRPNLTFSTLTVSNMSPEDSSIYLCSVLADLNTEAFFGQGTRLTVV.

This chain links TRBV20-1 with TRBJ2-1, with a tentative D call TRBD2 (7 bases). V was pared by 0 bases and J by 3 bases, with 15 bases between. This CDR3 region has 16 residues. CDR1 is DFQATT, CDR2 SNEGSKA, per germline (reference sequence). CDR3 nucleotide sequence: TGCAGTGCTAGAGATGGAAGGGGGGGAAGCTACAATGAGCAGTTCTTC. Its protein product is CSARDGRGGSYNEQFF.

This clonotype was found many times. The CDR3 here is CASRLLAGFTDTQYF. The DNA for the CDR3 is TGTGCCAGCAGGTTACTAGCGGGGTTCACAGATACGCAGTATTTT. The chain employs TRBV7-3 and TRBJ2-3, with 10 bases fitting TRBD2. Germline-derived CDR1 and CDR2 are SGHTA and FQGTGA. V lost 6 bases to trimming and J lost 2 bases; unmatched junction nucleotides: 5. This CDR3 spans 15 amino acids.